This T cell receptor beta chain was documented in a study of T cell changes during pregnancy in multiple sclerosis. TCRdb keeps only in-frame clones here, not all; method: immunoSEQ multiplex PCR. Among just under 100,000 clones listed, over 85% were seen once. V shed 3 bases and J 1 base; nucleotides not matched to a gene: 1. Germline assignment: CDR1 SGHTA and CDR2 FQGNSA. This CDR3 is 14 amino acids long. The starting material was peripheral blood, obtained after pregnancy. This sequence joins TRBV7-2 and TRBJ2-7; TRBD2 matches at 9 bases. The TCR was taken from a female donor with multiple sclerosis, enrolled in a pregnancy study. CDR3 DNA: TGTGCCAGCAGCTTCAGCGGGGGGTCCTACGAGCAGTACTTC. This codes for CASSFSGGSYEQYF.